These 11 T cell receptor beta chains were all obtained from the same sample, sequenced in a study of PD-L1 blockade in urothelial cancer (dated by TCRdb to the late 2010s). Library construction relied on the immunoSEQ multiplex PCR assay. TCRdb took over this immuneACCESS table, retaining in-frame rearrangements with V and J assigned. Such tables are incomplete; in checked studies, under half of the missing clones stem from an unresolved V gene, and the remainder is unexplained. The sample contains more than 45,000 clones, roughly four fifths of them found a single time. The biggest ten clones account for about 4.5% of the sample. The sequences come from PBMCs, collected around atezolizumab (anti-PD-L1) treatment. The receptors shown here come from a man between 65 and 85 years old with urothelial cancer.

This clone appeared a few times. J is TRBJ2-3 and V is TRBV7-2, with D perhaps TRBD2 (5 bases). This CDR3 spans 14 amino acids. Deletions cut 5 bases from V and 4 bases from J, with 13 bases between. Germline V gives CDR1 SGHTA, CDR2 FQGNSA. The CDR3 sequence: CASSLVPGSDTQYF. The CDR3 DNA is TGTGCCAGCAGCCTAGTCCCGGGGTCAGATACGCAGTATTTT.

V usage is TRBV6-1 and J usage is TRBJ1-2; 8 nucleotides align to TRBD1. The V and J ends lost 8 bases and 2 bases, in that order; junction bases with no gene match: 7. This CDR3 is built from 14 residues. Germline values: CDR1 MNHNS, CDR2 SASEGT. In nucleotides, the CDR3 is TGTGCCAGCTTTCAATCAGGGGGCAACTATGGCTACACCTTC. Amino acid sequence: CASFQSGGNYGYTF.

This chain links TRBV9 with TRBJ2-2; 10 bases are a match to TRBD2. Looked up from germline, CDR1 is SGDLS and CDR2 is YYNGEE. V lost 4 bases and J lost 7; bases outside the gene matches: 10. The length of the CDR3 is 16 residues. The CDR3 DNA reads TGTGCCAGCAGCTCGGGACTAGCGAGGGGAGGCGGGGAGCTGTTTTTT. It codes for CASSSGLARGGGELFF.

The rearrangement joins TRBV10-3 to TRBJ1-2; D remains unclear. CDR3 size: 15 residues. Germline V lookup: CDR1 ENHRY, CDR2 SYGVKD. V shed 0 bases and J shed 4 bases, with 12 bases lying between them. The CDR3 coding sequence is TGTGCCATCAGTGAGTCAAGGGAGTCCTCCTATGGCTACACCTTC. Its protein is CAISESRESSYGYTF.

The rearrangement links TRBV5-1 to TRBJ2-3, with D possibly TRBD1 on 5 matching bases. CDR3 length: 16 residues. Germline values: CDR1 SGHRS, CDR2 YFSETQ. The germline V and J ends were trimmed by 4 bases and 0 bases, with 15 bases remaining between them. The CDR3 protein is CASSRGQGPSTDTQYF. CDR3 in DNA: TGCGCCAGCAGCCGTGGTCAGGGTCCTAGCACAGATACGCAGTATTTT.

In its sample, this clone was seen a few times. The chain recombines TRBV19 with TRBJ2-3; 9 bases line up with TRBD2. This CDR3 contains 15 residues. Germline V CDR1 and CDR2: LNHDA, SQIVND (reference sequence). Trimming cost V 1 base and J 4 bases; bases outside gene matches: 3. The CDR3 DNA follows: TGTGCCAGTAGTATAGGTAGCGGGAGCGCAGATACGCAGTATTTT. Translation gives CASSIGSGSADTQYF.

The chain combines TRBV9 with TRBJ2-1, with D perhaps matching TRBD2 (6 bases). The CDR3 contains 15 residues. V gave up 0 bases and J gave up 3 bases, with 10 bases separating them. Germline assignment: CDR1 SGDLS and CDR2 YYNGEE. CDR3 sequence (DNA): TGTGCCAGCAGCGTAGATTACGGGAGCTACAATGAGCAGTTCTTC. Its translation is CASSVDYGSYNEQFF.

This rearrangement joins TRBV30 to TRBJ2-1; 13 positions agree with TRBD2. Per germline, CDR1 GTSNPN and CDR2 SVGIG (reference sequence). The CDR3 covers 17 residues. V was clipped by 0 bases and J by 2 bases; unmatched bases: 4. For the CDR3, the DNA is TGTGCCTGGAGTGTACTAGCGGGAGGGAAAACCTACAATGAGCAGTTCTTC. Its translation: CAWSVLAGGKTYNEQFF.

This chain links TRBV11-1 with TRBJ2-1; perhaps TRBD1 as D (5 bases). The V gene's germline CDR1 is SGHAT and CDR2 FQDESV (reference sequence). Trimming pared 4 bases from V and 0 bases from J, leaving 10 bases between. The CDR3 extends over 15 amino acids. Here the CDR3 DNA reads TGTGCCAGCAGCTCTCAGGGCTTCTCCTACAATGAGCAGTTCTTC. It encodes CASSSQGFSYNEQFF.

V is TRBV27 and J is TRBJ2-7; 9 nucleotides match TRBD2. This CDR3 contains 14 residues. The V and J ends lost 2 bases and 1 base, in that order; junction bases with no gene match: 0. From germline, CDR1 is MNHEY and CDR2 SMNVEV (reference sequence). The CDR3 region has the DNA TGTGCCAGCAGTTTACTAGCGGGATCCTACGAGCAGTACTTC. Encoded protein: CASSLLAGSYEQYF.

This clone was detected once. The chain joins TRBV6-6 to TRBJ1-5; perhaps TRBD1 as D (5 bases). Germline V gene lookup returns CDR1 MNHNY and CDR2 SVGAGI (reference sequence). The CDR3 is 15 amino acids. V dropped 3 bases and J dropped 4 bases, with 13 bases sitting between them. The CDR3 region has the DNA TGTGCCAGCAGTTATCGGGGGTTTGATAATCAGCCCCAGCATTTT. The encoded protein is CASSYRGFDNQPQHF.